This entry lists 7 T cell receptor beta chains sequenced from one sample in a study of T-cell reconstitution after alpha-beta-depleted transplantation in children. TCRbeta library preparation incorporated unique molecular identifiers. TCRdb re-analysed the PCR reads in MiXCR, keeping a single row per CDR3 protein. The sample holds hundreds of thousands of distinct CDR3 sequences, 16% seen once. The material was PBMCs, mostly from graft donor cells, obtained 360 days after TCRalphabeta/CD19-depleted stem cell transplant. The receptor set was obtained from a boy under two years old who had a stem cell transplant for Wiskott-Aldrich syndrome, so the T cells may come from the graft donor.

V usage is TRBV7-9 and J usage is TRBJ1-4; 9 positions agree with TRBD1. The CDR3 has 15 residues. V lost 5 bases to trimming and J lost 6 bases; unmatched junction nucleotides: 7. Germline V gene lookup returns CDR1 SEHNR and CDR2 FQNEAQ (reference sequence). The CDR3 is CASSTWDREDEKLFF. DNA of the CDR3: TGTGCCAGCAGCACCTGGGACAGGGAAGATGAAAAACTGTTTTTT.

This chain joins TRBV13 and TRBJ2-3, with 7 bases fitting TRBD2. V shed 1 base, J shed 2 bases, and the junction held 6 bases outside the gene matches. In germline, CDR1 is PRHDT, CDR2 FYEKMQ (reference sequence). This CDR3 comprises 16 residues. The CDR3 here is CASSLVGRYSTDTQYF. CDR3 bases: TGTGCCAGCAGCTTAGTCGGGAGGTATTCCACAGATACGCAGTATTTT.

This clonotype was counted only a few times. The CDR3 nucleotides are TGCGCCAGCAGCTATAGCGGGGGTATGCTACAAGAGACCCAGTACTTC. It yields the protein CASSYSGGMLQETQYF. The chain is built from TRBV5-1 and TRBJ2-5, with TRBD2 identical over 9 bases. Germline V gene sequence: CDR1 SGHRS, CDR2 YFSETQ. This CDR3 contains 16 residues. Trimming at V came to 3 bases and at J to 2 bases, leaving 8 bases not matched to a gene.

The chain links TRBV10-3 to TRBJ2-7, with unresolved D. V shed 6 bases and J shed 3 bases, with 12 bases lying between them. This CDR3 has 13 residues. Germline-derived CDR1 and CDR2 are ENHRY and SYGVKD. CDR3 coding DNA: TGTGCCATCAGCCTAGGAAACTACTACGAGCAGTACTTC. It is translated as CAISLGNYYEQYF.

The V and J genes are TRBV2 and TRBJ2-1, with 9 bases fitting TRBD1. V was clipped by 6 bases and J by 3 bases; unmatched bases: 6. The CDR3 contains 15 residues. The germline V gene encodes CDR1 SNHLY and CDR2 FYNNEI. CDR3 in DNA: TGTGCCAGCAGGGGGACAGGGATTCTCTACAATGAGCAGTTCTTC. This sequence encodes CASRGTGILYNEQFF.

The genes are TRBV7-2 and TRBJ2-1, with D hard to call. Trimming took off 3 bases at V and 4 bases at J, with 13 bases between the two ends. CDR1 is SGHTA, CDR2 FQGNSA, per germline. CDR3 length: 15 amino acids. The CDR3 nucleotides are TGTGCCAGCAGCTTGGAATACGGTGGATACAATGAGCAGTTCTTC. Translated, it gives CASSLEYGGYNEQFF.

The V call is TRBV2, the J call TRBJ2-1, with TRBD2 matching over 7 bases. With V trimmed by 8 bases and J by 2 bases, 6 bases remained unmatched. The germline V gene encodes CDR1 SNHLY and CDR2 FYNNEI. The CDR3 loop spans 14 amino acids. CDR3 in amino acids: CASGGSRPYNEQFF. The CDR3 DNA sequence: TGTGCCAGCGGCGGGAGCAGGCCCTACAATGAGCAGTTCTTC.